This entry features one T cell receptor (beta chain) sequence. The sample comes from a study of T cells in narcolepsy. The CDR3 consists of 12 residues. Germline-derived CDR1 and CDR2 are MNHNS and SASEGT. The junction had 7 bases not matched to a gene; V was cut back by 6 bases and J by 10 bases. Data came from immunoSEQ multiplex PCR; TCRdb stores just in-frame clones and leaves some out. This sample has around 35,000 clones; 82% occur once, and the top ten carry about 2.7%. Sequenced material: CD45RA- memory CD4+ T cells from PBMCs. This chain uses TRBV6-1 with TRBJ1-1, with TRBD1 matching over 8 bases. The sequence was obtained from a human donor with narcolepsy. CDR3 loop: CASRLQGVGAFF. The CDR3 DNA reads TGTGCCAGCAGACTACAGGGGGTCGGAGCTTTCTTT.